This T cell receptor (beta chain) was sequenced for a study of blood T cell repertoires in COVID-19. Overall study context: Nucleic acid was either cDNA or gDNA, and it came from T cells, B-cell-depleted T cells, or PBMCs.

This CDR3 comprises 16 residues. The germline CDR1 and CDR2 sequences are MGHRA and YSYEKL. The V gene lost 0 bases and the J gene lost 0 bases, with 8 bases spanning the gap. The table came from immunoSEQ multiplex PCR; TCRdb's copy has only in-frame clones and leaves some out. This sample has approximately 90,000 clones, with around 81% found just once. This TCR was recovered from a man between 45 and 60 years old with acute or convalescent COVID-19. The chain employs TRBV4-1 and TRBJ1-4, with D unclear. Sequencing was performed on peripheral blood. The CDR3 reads CASSQEATATNEKLFF. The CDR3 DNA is TGCGCCAGCAGCCAAGAGGCGACTGCAACTAATGAAAAACTGTTTTTT.